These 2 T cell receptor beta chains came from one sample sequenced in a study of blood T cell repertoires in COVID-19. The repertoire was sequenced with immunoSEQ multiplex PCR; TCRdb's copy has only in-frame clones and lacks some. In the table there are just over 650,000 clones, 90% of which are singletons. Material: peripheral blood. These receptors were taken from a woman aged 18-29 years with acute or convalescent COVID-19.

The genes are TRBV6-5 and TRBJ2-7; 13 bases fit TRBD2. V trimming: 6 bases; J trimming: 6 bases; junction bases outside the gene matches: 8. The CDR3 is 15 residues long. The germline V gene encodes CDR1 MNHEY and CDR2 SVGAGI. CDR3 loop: CASSNQGLAGIEQYF. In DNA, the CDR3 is TGTGCCAGCAGCAATCAGGGACTAGCGGGGATCGAGCAGTACTTC.

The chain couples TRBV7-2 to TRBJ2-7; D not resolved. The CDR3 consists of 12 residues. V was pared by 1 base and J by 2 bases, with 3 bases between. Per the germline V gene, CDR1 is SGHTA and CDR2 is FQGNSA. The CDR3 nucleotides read TGTGCCAGCAGCTTAGACACCTACGAGCAGTACTTC. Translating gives CASSLDTYEQYF.